This T cell receptor beta chain is from a study of blood T cell repertoires in COVID-19. In the original workflow: Using reference gene primer amplification, nucleated cell counts were estimated. The protocol was immunoSEQ multiplex PCR, while the TCRdb copy is restricted to in-frame clones and leaves out a portion. From that table come the V and J calls and clone size; the DNA was used to work out D and trimming. The table has over 150,000 clones, roughly 85% seen once; the top ten hold about 1%. The CDR3 contains 15 residues. CDR1 SGHRS and CDR2 YFSETQ come from the germline V gene. Trimming cost V 0 bases and J 5 bases; bases outside gene matches: 3.

The chain employs TRBV5-1 and TRBJ1-4; 8 nucleotides match TRBD1. This sequence was found in a man between 40 and 49 years old with acute or convalescent COVID-19. Source material: peripheral blood. In DNA, the CDR3 is TGCGCCAGCAGCTTGGTACAGGGGGACAATGAAAAACTGTTTTTT. Its translation is CASSLVQGDNEKLFF.